This TCR beta chain emerged from a study of early T cells in non-severe SARS-CoV-2 infection (dated by TCRdb to the early 2020s). Notes on the research overall: Bulk RNA from unsorted whole blood was used for TCR sequencing, so alpha and beta chains could not be paired. Study-wide findings and limitations: VDJdb matching was skewed toward anti-spike CD8 responses and likely underestimated virus-specific expansions by missing private and CD4 specificities.

The germline V gene gives CDR1 as SQVTM and CDR2 as ANQGSEA. The cysteine opens and the phenylalanine closes a CDR3 of 12 amino acids. The retained sequence is limited to the CDR3, 36 bases, with the frame set at the first base. V lost 2 bases and J lost 6 bases; the stretch between them is 11 bases long. The study was a case-control design nested within a healthcare worker cohort in London, UK, with weekly nasopharyngeal swab PCR tests and blood sampling. Healthcare workers were enrolled in the week of the UK lockdown, from 23 to 31 March 2020, and were followed every week for up to roughly 16 weeks. The sample holds many counts of this clonotype. Its antigen has not been determined. No base quality information exists; no much larger clone differs at one position. The library was built by means of 5' RACE. The instrument given in TCRdb is NextSeq 500. Unique molecular identifiers were attached to individual cDNA molecules in the TCR library protocol so that sequencing error and PCR bias could be corrected. TCR alpha and beta chains were both sequenced, and the abundances of alpha and beta sequences in each sample were closely correlated with each other. The authors' pipeline ran thus. Decombinator V4 was used to annotate TCR sequences for V gene, J gene and CDR3. Expanded TCRs were defined as changing significantly between any two time points under a Poisson model with p below 0.0001. TCR abundances were normalised to the total number of TCRs sequenced per sample and were expressed as counts per million. TRAV1-2 paired with TRAJ12, TRAJ20 or TRAJ33 defined MAIT TCRs, while TRAV10 paired with TRAJ18 defined iNKT TCRs. VDJdb, accessed on 1 November 2021, was searched for TCRs annotated for CMV, EBV and SARS-CoV-2, and TCRs annotated for more than one antigen were excluded. TCRdb ran its own pipeline on the public reads, namely fastp trimming at Q25 and MiXCR clone calling, and kept in-frame beta chains. Rows with a matching CDR3 protein are joined into one entry that keeps the most common DNA and genes. For this entry, the V and J calls and clone size follow TCRdb and not the study's own pipeline. In this sample the table shows tens of thousands of distinct CDR3 sequences, roughly a tenth of which occur a single time. Around 6.4% of the sample belongs to the ten largest clones.

This chain joins TRBV29-1 to TRBJ2-7, with a tentative D gene TRBD2 over 6 matching bases. The specimen sequenced was whole blood. The receptor comes from an adult who was a healthcare worker with PCR-confirmed SARS-CoV-2 infection or an uninfected control (not recorded which). The sequenced DNA is TGCAGCGTTGAACTGCGGGGAATCGAGCAGTACTTC. It is translated as CSVELRGIEQYF.